A single sample is the source of the 5 T cell receptor beta chains below, sequenced in a study of PD-L1 blockade in urothelial cancer. The repertoire was sequenced with immunoSEQ multiplex PCR; TCRdb's copy has only in-frame clones and lacks some. The sample includes more than 45,000 clones, about three quarters of them seen just once. The sample's time point: pretreatment peripheral blood. The specimen comprised PBMCs, sampled around atezolizumab (anti-PD-L1) treatment. The receptors shown here come from an older man with urothelial cancer.

V usage is TRBV7-6 and J usage is TRBJ2-2, with TRBD2 as a possible D gene (5 bases). Germline V CDR1 and CDR2: SGHVS, FNYEAQ. CDR3 length equals 11 residues. Trimming shortened V by 1 base and J by 11 bases, and 5 bases separated the two germline ends. CDR3 nucleotide sequence: TGTGCCAGCAGCTTAGGGACTGAGCTGTTTTTT. Translating gives CASSLGTELFF.

This clone was observed a single time. V and J are TRBV7-2 and TRBJ2-7; 9 nucleotides match TRBD1. CDR3 length: 15 amino acids. The germline V gene encodes CDR1 SGHTA and CDR2 FQGNSA. V shed 5 bases and J 2 bases; nucleotides not matched to a gene: 7. CDR3 nucleotide sequence: TGTGCCAGCAGCCCTCGGACAGGGGAGACCTACGAGCAGTACTTC. Protein product: CASSPRTGETYEQYF. The full variable domain, with the rest looked up from reference TRBV7-2 and TRBJ2-7, is GAGVSQSPSNKVTEKGKDVELRCDPISGHTALYWYRQSLGQGLEFLIYFQGNSAPDKSGLPSDRFSAERTGGSVSTLTIQRTQQEDSAVYLCASSPRTGETYEQYFGPGTRLTVT.

This clone was observed a few times. The CDR3 DNA is TGTGCCACCTCCTGGGACAGCGGTATCGGGGAGCTGTTTTTT. Its protein is CATSWDSGIGELFF. The chain employs TRBV10-3 and TRBJ2-2, with 7 bases lining up with TRBD1. Germline V gene sequence: CDR1 ENHRY, CDR2 SYGVKD. The CDR3 totals 14 residues. V shed 10 bases and J 7 bases; nucleotides not matched to a gene: 12.

V is TRBV19 and J is TRBJ2-7; D is uncertain. The V and J ends lost 0 bases and 2 bases respectively, with 5 bases between them. Germline values: CDR1 LNHDA, CDR2 SQIVND (reference sequence). This CDR3 spans 13 amino acids. As DNA, the CDR3 is TGTGCCAGTAGTATAGACGCGGCCTACGAGCAGTACTTC. Translated: CASSIDAAYEQYF.

This clone has only a few counts. Other DNA sequences of this sample code for an identical CDR3. The chain links TRBV11-2 to TRBJ2-1, with 10 bases lining up with TRBD1. In germline, CDR1 is SGHAT, CDR2 FQNNGV. Germline trimming cut 5 bases from V and 8 bases from J; bases unmatched to any gene: 9. The CDR3 is 15 amino acids. The CDR3 reads CASSNRDRGSDEQFF. CDR3 nucleotide sequence: TGTGCCAGCAGCAACCGGGACAGGGGTAGCGATGAGCAGTTCTTC.